This TCR beta chain was observed in a study of blood T cell repertoires in COVID-19. The overall study: Material from acute and convalescent COVID-19 was sourced from the United States, Italy and Spain.

Assay used: immunoSEQ multiplex PCR; TCRdb lists only in-frame clones, some missing. The sample has around 140,000 clones; over 80% are singletons. CDR1 is KGHSH, CDR2 LQKENI, per germline. This CDR3 has 15 residues. Germline trimming cut 0 bases from V and 5 bases from J; bases unmatched to any gene: 4. The TCR sequence derives from a man between 60 and 70 years old who had recovered from COVID-19. Sequenced material: PBMCs or T cells enriched from blood (not recorded which). This chain joins TRBV18 and TRBJ1-5; 7 nucleotides match TRBD1. The CDR3 is CASSPPQGVDQPQHF. CDR3 sequence (DNA): TGTGCCAGCTCACCACCCCAGGGGGTAGATCAGCCCCAGCATTTT.